This T cell receptor (beta chain) was documented in a study of blood T cell repertoires in COVID-19. Study details: Material from acute and convalescent COVID-19 was sourced from the United States, Italy and Spain. T cells, B-cell-depleted T cells, or PBMCs provided the cDNA or gDNA that served as material.

The protocol was immunoSEQ multiplex PCR, while the TCRdb copy is restricted to in-frame clones and leaves out a portion. The sample records 150,000 to 200,000 clones, around 80% being singletons. V shed 3 bases, J shed 2 bases, and the junction held 3 bases outside the gene matches. The V gene's germline CDR1 is SGHRS and CDR2 YFSETQ. The CDR3 has 15 amino acids. The chain employs TRBV5-1 and TRBJ2-1; TRBD2 agrees at 9 bases. This receptor was obtained from a man aged 50 to 59 who had recovered from COVID-19. The sequenced material came from peripheral blood. The CDR3 region has the DNA TGCGCCAGCAGCTCCGTAGCGGGAGCCTACAATGAGCAGTTCTTC. This sequence encodes CASSSVAGAYNEQFF.